The T cell receptor (beta chain) under discussion was sequenced for a study of HIV-infected patients and healthy controls. General observations from the study: HLA types of the donors remained undetermined. Healthy controls carried many MAIT alpha-chain CDR3s, while HIV+ repertoires had few.

The germline gives CDR1 SEHNR, CDR2 FQNEAQ (reference sequence). The CDR3 has 18 residues. The V end was cut by 4 bases, the J end by 3 bases, with 21 bases between. Whole blood was used without fractionation, so all unsorted peripheral T cells were included. Reverse transcription used about 500 ng RNA and constant-region primers for alpha and beta. Each of the alpha and beta chains got its own library through chain-specific third strand synthesis with indices. All rearrangements within a chain used one primer pair; cDNA molecules carried barcodes. One entry per CDR3 protein results from TCRdb running MiXCR on the 5' RACE reads. Among 20,000 to 30,000 distinct CDR3 sequences listed, roughly 7.9% were seen once. This clonotype was observed a few times. Its specificity is unknown.

The chain combines TRBV7-9 with TRBJ1-4, with unresolved D. The sample comprised blood. This clonotype originated in an adult in good health. The CDR3 loop reads CASSSPIGGGGANEKLFF. The DNA of the CDR3 is TGTGCCAGCAGCTCCCCAATAGGAGGAGGTGGAGCTAATGAAAAACTGTTTTTT.